A selection of T cell receptor beta chains follows, all from one sample in a study of low-dose radiotherapy and immunotherapy resistance in tumors. TCRdb re-called the reads with MiXCR, one entry per CDR3 protein. The table records 65,000 to 90,000 distinct CDR3 sequences, 15% to 20% of them present only once. The material sequenced was PBMCs, taken before treatment. These receptors were obtained from a male donor with prostate cancer. Each CDR3 is given with its conserved first and last residue. Rows may omit the clone size; those that give it use once, few, many or a size class.

length: 14; V: TRBV7-9; size: many; CDR3: CASSLGDEGYGYTF
length: 13; V: TRBV7-3; size: few; CDR3: CASSEIQGVQQFF
length: 12; V: TRBV25-1; size: many; CDR3: CASGQGTAFYTF
length: 13; V: TRBV10-3; size: many; CDR3: CAIRPGQVNEQYF
length: 9; V: TRBV28; size: many; CDR3: CASTFEAFF
length: 12; V: TRBV6-2/TRBV6-3; size: many; CDR3: CASNSGAYEQYF
length: 15; V: TRBV14; size: many; CDR3: CASSQVSGGPHEQYF
length: 14; V: TRBV4-1; size: many; CDR3: CASSIWTPDHTIYF
length: 13; V: TRBV19; size: many; CDR3: CASSWDSENTIYF
length: 14; V: TRBV20-1; size: .; CDR3: CSARDRGSPNEQFF
length: 11; V: TRBV28; size: .; CDR3: CASSWDVEQYF
length: 16; V: TRBV4-1; size: many; CDR3: CASSQDQGRSTDTQYF
length: 14; V: TRBV20-1; size: many; CDR3: CSARAGTSRETQYF
length: 12; V: TRBV20-1; size: many; CDR3: CSASPPDWGYTF
length: 11; V: TRBV6-8; size: few; CDR3: CASRRGPGKYF
length: 15; V: TRBV6-1; size: many; CDR3: CASSPGLVDTGELFF
length: 13; V: TRBV18; size: many; CDR3: CASSNEETRGYTF
length: 14; V: TRBV20-1; size: many; CDR3: CSAIEGGQGYGYTF
length: 15; V: TRBV28; size: many; CDR3: CASSLFVRPNQPQHF
length: 16; V: TRBV2; size: many; CDR3: CATGQPRDLYNSPLHF
length: 16; V: TRBV11-2; size: many; CDR3: CASSLESAGGYNEQFF
length: 15; V: TRBV18; size: many; CDR3: CASSPGSGIYNEQFF
length: 18; V: TRBV4-1; size: many; CDR3: CASSQPPPLNRGRVGYTF
length: 13; V: TRBV19; size: .; CDR3: CASSNGNTGELFF
length: 12; V: TRBV20-1; size: many; CDR3: CSARGQEGGYTF
length: 15; V: TRBV27; size: many; CDR3: CASSFASKSFYEQYF
length: 16; V: TRBV4-2; size: once; CDR3: CASSQETSGGAVVGFF
length: 15; V: TRBV12-3/TRBV12-4; size: many; CDR3: CASSFGQGSNSPLHF
length: 13; V: TRBV20-1; size: .; CDR3: CSASGQGNEKLFF
length: 13; V: TRBV29-1; size: many; CDR3: CSVEGGAGDTQYF
length: 15; V: TRBV13; size: many; CDR3: CASSLAAFAADGYTF
length: 16; V: TRBV5-1; size: many; CDR3: CASSTTGGKMNTEAFF
length: 14; V: TRBV11-2; size: many; CDR3: CASSLGGPNYEQYF
length: 16; V: TRBV9; size: .; CDR3: CASSVEGTGGNSPLHF
length: 16; V: TRBV25-1; size: many; CDR3: CASSESGGGPSYEQYF
length: 10; V: TRBV28; size: .; CDR3: CASSKGTIYF
length: 11; V: TRBV29-1; size: many; CDR3: CSVASTDTQYF
length: 17; V: TRBV7-8; size: many; CDR3: CASSPPLRSGGADEQFF
length: 18; V: TRBV9; size: many; CDR3: CASSVEGGEKARTDTQYF
length: 15; V: TRBV4-1; size: many; CDR3: CASSKIAGSYNEQFF
length: 19; V: TRBV7-9; size: many; CDR3: CASSPWTDGTSVAYNEQFF